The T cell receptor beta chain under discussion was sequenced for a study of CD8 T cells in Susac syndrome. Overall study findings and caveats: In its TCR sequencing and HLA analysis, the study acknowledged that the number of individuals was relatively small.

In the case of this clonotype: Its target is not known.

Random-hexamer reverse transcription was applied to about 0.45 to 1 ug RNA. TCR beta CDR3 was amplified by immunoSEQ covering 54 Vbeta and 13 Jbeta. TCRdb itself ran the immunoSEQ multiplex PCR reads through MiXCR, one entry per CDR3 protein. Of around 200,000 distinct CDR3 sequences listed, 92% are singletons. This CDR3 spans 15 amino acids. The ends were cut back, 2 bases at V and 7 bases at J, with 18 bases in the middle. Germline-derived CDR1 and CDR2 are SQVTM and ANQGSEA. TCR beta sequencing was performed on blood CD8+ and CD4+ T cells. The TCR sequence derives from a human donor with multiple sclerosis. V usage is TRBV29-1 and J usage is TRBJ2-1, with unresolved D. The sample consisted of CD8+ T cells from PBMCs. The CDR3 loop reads CSVELELALWNEQFF. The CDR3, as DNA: TGCAGCGTTGAACTAGAGTTAGCCTTATGGAATGAGCAGTTCTTC.